The 4 T cell receptor beta chains below were found in one sample sequenced in a study of shared clonotypes between healthy human individuals (dated by TCRdb to the early 2020s). Receptor libraries were prepared by the immunoSEQ multiplex PCR assay. TCRdb stores this immuneACCESS table with in-frame sequences only. Part of the clones is absent; in the studies checked, under half of the shortfall reflects unresolved V genes, and no reason is known for the rest. This sample has about 490,000 clones in its table, and roughly 80% of those were observed once. The ten largest clones add up to 9.5% to 15% of the sample. Sequencing was carried out using PBMCs. Every receptor here comes from a woman aged 40 to 55 in good health. Some clones in this sample may be carry-over from other donors' samples.

Remarks on this clone: The same CDR3 arises from other DNA sequences in this sample as well. The chain couples TRBV7-9 to TRBJ1-2, with D unresolved. This CDR3 has 12 amino acids. CDR1 is SEHNR and CDR2 is FQNEAQ in the germline V gene (reference sequence). Trimming cost V 2 bases and J 3 bases, with 4 bases left between them. The CDR3: CASSLQDYGYTF. The CDR3 coding sequence is TGTGCCAGCAGCTTACAAGACTATGGCTACACCTTC.

V and J are TRBV11-3 and TRBJ2-6; 11 positions match TRBD1. CDR1 SGHNT and CDR2 YENEEA come from the germline V gene. V gave up 5 bases and J gave up 2 bases; unmatched junction bases: 5. The CDR3 is made up of 17 amino acids. DNA for the CDR3: TGTGCCAGCAGCCCGGGACAGGGGGAACCTGGGGCCAACGTCCTGACTTTC. Encoded protein: CASSPGQGEPGANVLTF.

This clone was counted a few times. The CDR3 protein is CASSEGLAGETQYF. The CDR3 nucleotides read TGTGCCAGCAGCGAGGGGTTAGCGGGGGAGACCCAGTACTTC. The J gene is TRBJ2-5, the V gene TRBV7-3; 8 nucleotides line up with TRBD2. Trimming cost V 5 bases and J 5 bases; bases outside gene matches: 7. The CDR3 loop spans 14 amino acids. Germline V gene data show CDR1 as SGHTA and CDR2 as FQGTGA.

The rearrangement joins TRBV7-2 to TRBJ1-1; D remains ambiguous. The CDR3 is 13 residues long. Trimming stripped 3 bases from V and 3 bases from J, with 8 bases between. The V gene's germline CDR1 is SGHTA and CDR2 FQGNSA. This chain's CDR3 is CASSFTGDTEAFF. The CDR3 bases are TGTGCCAGCAGCTTTACGGGCGACACTGAAGCTTTCTTT.